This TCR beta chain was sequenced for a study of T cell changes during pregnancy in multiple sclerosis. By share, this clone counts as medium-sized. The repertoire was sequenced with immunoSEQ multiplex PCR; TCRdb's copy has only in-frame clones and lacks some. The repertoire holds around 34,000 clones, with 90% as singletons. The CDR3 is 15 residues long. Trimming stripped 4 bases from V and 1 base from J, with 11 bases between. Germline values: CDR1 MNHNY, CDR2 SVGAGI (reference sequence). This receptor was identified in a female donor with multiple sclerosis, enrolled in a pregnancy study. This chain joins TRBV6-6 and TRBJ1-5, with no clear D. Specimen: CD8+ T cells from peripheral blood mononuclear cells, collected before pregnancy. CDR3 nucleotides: TGTGCCAGCAGTTCCCCTGTGCGGAGCAATCAGCCCCAGCATTTT. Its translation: CASSSPVRSNQPQHF.